This T cell receptor (beta chain) was sequenced for a study of Tregs in tolerant kidney transplant recipients. For the study at large: Recipients received nonmyeloablative bone marrow transplants from related graft donors, with transient mixed chimerism. Study-level findings and limits: In tolerant patients, donor-specific Tregs outgrew total Tregs, suggesting antigen-driven expansion. Biological reproducibility was not directly addressed, but technical replication error appeared minimal. Expanding Tregs on activated donor B cells appeared to best identify donor-specific TCRbeta clones.

In regard to this clone: No antigen is known for it.

Produced via immunoSEQ multiplex PCR; TCRdb's table is partial and in-frame only. The sample includes under 95,000 clones, under 95% of them seen just once. The TCR sequence derives from a human donor who received a combined kidney and bone marrow transplant. The material sequenced was Tregs from blood, taken before the transplant.

Here the CDR3 reads CASKGASGTVSYEQYF. The CDR3 coding sequence is TGCGCCAGCAAAGGTGCGTCGGGGACAGTCTCTTACGAGCAGTACTTC. The gene calls are TRBV23-1 and TRBJ2-5, with 7 bases matching TRBD1. Judging by the DNA end, TRBJ2-7 fits better; the J call may be wrong. TRBV23-1 is an ORF, with its function uncertain. The CDR3 spans 16 residues.